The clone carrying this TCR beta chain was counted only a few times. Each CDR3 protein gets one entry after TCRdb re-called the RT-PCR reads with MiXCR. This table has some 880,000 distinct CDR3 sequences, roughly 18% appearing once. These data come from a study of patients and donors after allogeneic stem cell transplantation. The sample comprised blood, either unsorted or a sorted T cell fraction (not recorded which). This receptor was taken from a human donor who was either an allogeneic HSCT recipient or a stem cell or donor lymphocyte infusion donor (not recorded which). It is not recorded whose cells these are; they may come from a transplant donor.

In DNA, the CDR3 is TGCAGCGTTTTCCGGGGCAATAAAAACATTCAGTACTTC. Translation: CSVFRGNKNIQYF. The rearrangement joins TRBV29-1 to TRBJ2-4; D is tentatively TRBD1 or TRBD2 (5 bases each). Germline loops: CDR1 SQVTM, CDR2 ANQGSEA. Trimming took 5 bases from V and 4 from J, leaving 12 bases between them. This CDR3 is 13 amino acids long.